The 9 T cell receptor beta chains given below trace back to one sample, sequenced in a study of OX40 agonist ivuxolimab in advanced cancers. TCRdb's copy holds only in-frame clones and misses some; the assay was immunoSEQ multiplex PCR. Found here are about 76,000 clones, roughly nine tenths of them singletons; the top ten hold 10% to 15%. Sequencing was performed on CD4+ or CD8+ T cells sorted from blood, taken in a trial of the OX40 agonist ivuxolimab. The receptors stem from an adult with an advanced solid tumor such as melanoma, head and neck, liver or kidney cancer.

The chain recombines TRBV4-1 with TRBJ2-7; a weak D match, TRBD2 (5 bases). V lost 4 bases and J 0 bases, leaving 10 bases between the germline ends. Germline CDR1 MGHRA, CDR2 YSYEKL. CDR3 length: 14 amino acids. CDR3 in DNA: TGCGCCAGCAGCCTGGTGGGGAGCTCCTACGAGCAGTACTTC. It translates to CASSLVGSSYEQYF.

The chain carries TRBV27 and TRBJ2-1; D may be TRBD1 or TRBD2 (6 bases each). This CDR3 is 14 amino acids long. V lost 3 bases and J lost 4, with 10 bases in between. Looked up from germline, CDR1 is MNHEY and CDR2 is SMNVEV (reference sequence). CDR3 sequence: CASSLGGTYNEQFF. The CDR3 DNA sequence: TGTGCCAGCAGTTTGGGCGGGACATACAATGAGCAGTTCTTC.

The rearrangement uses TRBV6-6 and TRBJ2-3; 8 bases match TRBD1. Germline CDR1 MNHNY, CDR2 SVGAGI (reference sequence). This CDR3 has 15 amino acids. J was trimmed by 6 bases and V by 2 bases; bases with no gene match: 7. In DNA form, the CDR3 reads TGTGCCAGCAGTTACCTCAGGGGGCAGGCGGATACGCAGTATTTT. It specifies CASSYLRGQADTQYF.

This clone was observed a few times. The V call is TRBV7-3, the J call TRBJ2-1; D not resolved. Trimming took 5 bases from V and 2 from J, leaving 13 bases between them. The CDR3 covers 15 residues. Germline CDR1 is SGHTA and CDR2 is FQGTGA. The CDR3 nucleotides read TGTGCCAGCAGCCCCCACCCGGAGACCTACAATGAGCAGTTCTTC. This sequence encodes CASSPHPETYNEQFF.

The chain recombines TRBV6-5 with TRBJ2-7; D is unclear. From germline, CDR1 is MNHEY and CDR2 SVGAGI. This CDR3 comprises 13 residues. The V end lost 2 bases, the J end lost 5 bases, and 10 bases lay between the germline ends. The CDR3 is CASSYASQNEQYF. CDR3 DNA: TGTGCCAGCAGTTACGCGTCTCAGAACGAGCAGTACTTC.

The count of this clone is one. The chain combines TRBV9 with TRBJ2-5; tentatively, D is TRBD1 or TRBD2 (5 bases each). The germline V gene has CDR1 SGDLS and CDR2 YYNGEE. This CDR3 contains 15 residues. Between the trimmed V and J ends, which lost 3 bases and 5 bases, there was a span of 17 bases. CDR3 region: CASSAGGGIGETQYF. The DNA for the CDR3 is TGTGCCAGCAGCGCCGGTGGGGGTATAGGGGAGACCCAGTACTTC.

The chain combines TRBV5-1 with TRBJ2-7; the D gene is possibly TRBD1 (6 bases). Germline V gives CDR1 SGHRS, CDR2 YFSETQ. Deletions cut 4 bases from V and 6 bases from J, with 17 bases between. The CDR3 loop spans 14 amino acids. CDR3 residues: CASSLGAGESEQYF. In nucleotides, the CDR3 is TGCGCCAGCAGCCTTGGGGCAGGGGAGAGCGAGCAGTACTTC.

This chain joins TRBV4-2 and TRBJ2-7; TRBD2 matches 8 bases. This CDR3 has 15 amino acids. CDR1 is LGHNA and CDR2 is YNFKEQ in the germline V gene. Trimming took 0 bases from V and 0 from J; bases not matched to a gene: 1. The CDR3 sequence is CASSQEAGVSYEQYF. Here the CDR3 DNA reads TGTGCCAGCAGCCAAGAAGCGGGAGTCTCCTACGAGCAGTACTTC.

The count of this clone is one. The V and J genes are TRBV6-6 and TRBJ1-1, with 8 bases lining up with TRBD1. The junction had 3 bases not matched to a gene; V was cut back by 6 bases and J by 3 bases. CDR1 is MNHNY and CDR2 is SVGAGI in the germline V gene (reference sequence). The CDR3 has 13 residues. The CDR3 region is CASRQQGDTEAFF. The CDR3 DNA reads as TGTGCCAGCAGACAACAGGGGGACACTGAAGCTTTCTTT.